This T cell receptor (beta chain) was sequenced for a study of cytomegalovirus exposure and HLA in healthy donors. Study-level findings and limits: It has been reported that TCR beta sequences accurately predicted the HLA-A and HLA-B alleles of most subjects. A later analysis reportedly identified an Asian-associated ancestry cluster as carrying fewer N-insertions than the roughly 700-donor mean. Later on, an analysis found that several of the most significant clusters appeared to be linked to common viral pathogens, which included parvovirus B19.

To note about this clone: The antigen is not known.

Primers included in the PCR were 60 Vbeta and 13 Jbeta primers. Produced via immunoSEQ multiplex PCR; TCRdb's table is partial and in-frame only. Among approximately 200,000 clones listed, more than 70% were seen once. The sample taken for sequencing was PBMCs. The receptor's source is a man in his thirties or forties in good health and CMV-seropositive.

Here the CDR3 DNA reads TGTGCCAGCTCACCGGGACAGGGGGCGTATGGCTACACCTTC. Translating it yields CASSPGQGAYGYTF. The chain joins TRBV18 to TRBJ1-2; 12 bases are a match to TRBD1. Trimming removed 3 bases from V and 5 bases from J; junction bases left unmatched: 1. From germline, CDR1 is KGHSH and CDR2 LQKENI. The CDR3 length is 14 residues.